These T cell receptor beta chains were read from a single sample in a study of blood T cells in healthy people across ages. TCRdb independently ran MiXCR on the 5' RACE reads; one entry per CDR3 protein. The sample has about 830,000 distinct CDR3 sequences; about 59% are singletons. Material for sequencing was blood. Source of these receptors: a man aged 30-40 years in good health. Each CDR3 is given with its conserved first and last residue. A D gene is named only where the DNA matches it firmly. The listing skips clone size in some rows; elsewhere it reads once, few, many or a size class.

j_call,v_call,d_call,clone_size,cdr3_aa,cdr3_nt
TRBJ2-7,TRBV11-2,TRBD2,-,CASNASSGGLYEQYF,TGTGCCAGCAACGCTTCTAGCGGGGGCCTCTACGAGCAGTACTTC
TRBJ2-1,TRBV27,-,-,CASSLRISPYNEQFF,TGTGCCAGCAGTTTAAGAATTAGCCCCTACAATGAGCAGTTCTTC
TRBJ1-5,TRBV20-1,-,-,CSAGDLAQPQHF,TGCAGTGCTGGGGACCTGGCTCAGCCCCAGCATTTT
TRBJ1-1,TRBV15,-,-,CATSRVGGETAFF,TGTGCCACCAGCAGAGTTGGGGGGGAGACGGCTTTCTTT
TRBJ1-2,TRBV6-2/TRBV6-3,-,-,CASSSGTPIGYTF,TGTGCCAGCAGTTCCGGGACACCCATTGGCTACACCTTC
TRBJ1-5,TRBV6-5,TRBD1,few,CASSATGDQPQHF,TGTGCCAGCAGTGCGACAGGGGATCAGCCCCAGCATTTT
TRBJ1-2,TRBV4-2,-,-,CASSQMQEYYGYTF,TGTGCCAGCAGCCAGATGCAGGAATACTATGGCTACACCTTC
TRBJ2-1,TRBV11-2,-,many,CASSLGSEEQFF,TGTGCCAGCAGCTTAGGATCGGAGGAGCAGTTCTTC
TRBJ2-3,TRBV7-9,-,-,CASSQRGAGGTDTQYF,TGTGCCAGCAGCCAAAGGGGGGCAGGAGGCACAGATACGCAGTATTTT
TRBJ2-7,TRBV7-2,-,few,CASSSSRQTYEQYF,TGTGCCAGCAGCTCGAGCAGACAGACCTACGAGCAGTACTTC
TRBJ2-3,TRBV11-2,-,few,CASSLRRDAALPDTQYF,TGTGCCAGCAGCTTACGCCGGGACGCAGCCCTCCCGGATACGCAGTATTTT